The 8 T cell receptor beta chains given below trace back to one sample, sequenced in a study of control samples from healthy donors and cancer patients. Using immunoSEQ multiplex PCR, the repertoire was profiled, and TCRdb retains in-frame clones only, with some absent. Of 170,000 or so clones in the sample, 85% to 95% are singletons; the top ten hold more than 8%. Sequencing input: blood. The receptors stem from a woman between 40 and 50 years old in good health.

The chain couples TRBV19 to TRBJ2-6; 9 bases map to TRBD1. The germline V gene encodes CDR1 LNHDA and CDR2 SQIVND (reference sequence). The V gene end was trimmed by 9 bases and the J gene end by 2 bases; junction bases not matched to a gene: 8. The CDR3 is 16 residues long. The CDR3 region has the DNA TGTGCCAGCACCGGGACAGGGCAACCTGGGGCCAACGTCCTGACTTTC. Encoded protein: CASTGTGQPGANVLTF.

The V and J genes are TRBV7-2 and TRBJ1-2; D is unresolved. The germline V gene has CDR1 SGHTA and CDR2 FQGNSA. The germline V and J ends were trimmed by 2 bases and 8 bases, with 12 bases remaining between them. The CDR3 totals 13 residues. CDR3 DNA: TGTGCCAGCAGCTTAACCCATAAGCCGGGCTACACCTTC. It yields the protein CASSLTHKPGYTF.

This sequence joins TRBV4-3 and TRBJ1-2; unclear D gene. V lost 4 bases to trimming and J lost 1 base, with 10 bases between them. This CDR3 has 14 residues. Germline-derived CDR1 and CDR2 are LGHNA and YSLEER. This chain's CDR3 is CASSPARNNYGYTF. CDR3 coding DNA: TGCGCCAGCAGCCCCGCCAGAAATAACTATGGCTACACCTTC.

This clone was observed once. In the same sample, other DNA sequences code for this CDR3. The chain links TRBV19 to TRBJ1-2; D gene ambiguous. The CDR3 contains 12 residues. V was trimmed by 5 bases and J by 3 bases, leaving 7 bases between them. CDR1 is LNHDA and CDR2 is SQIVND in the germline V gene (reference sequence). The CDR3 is CASSLGDYGYTF. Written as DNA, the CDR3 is TGTGCCAGTAGTCTAGGAGACTATGGCTACACCTTC.

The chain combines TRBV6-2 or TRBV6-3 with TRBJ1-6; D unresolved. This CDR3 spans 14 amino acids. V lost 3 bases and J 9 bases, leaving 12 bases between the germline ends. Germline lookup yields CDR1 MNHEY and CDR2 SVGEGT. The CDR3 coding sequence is TGTGCCAGCAGTTATTTGGGTCGTAGTTCACCCCTCCACTTT. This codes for CASSYLGRSSPLHF.

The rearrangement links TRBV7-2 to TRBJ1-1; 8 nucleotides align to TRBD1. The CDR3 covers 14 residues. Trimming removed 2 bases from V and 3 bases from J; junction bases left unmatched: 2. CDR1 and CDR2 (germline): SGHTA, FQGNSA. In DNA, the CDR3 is TGTGCCAGCAGCTTACAGGGGGCCCACACTGAAGCTTTCTTT. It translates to CASSLQGAHTEAFF.

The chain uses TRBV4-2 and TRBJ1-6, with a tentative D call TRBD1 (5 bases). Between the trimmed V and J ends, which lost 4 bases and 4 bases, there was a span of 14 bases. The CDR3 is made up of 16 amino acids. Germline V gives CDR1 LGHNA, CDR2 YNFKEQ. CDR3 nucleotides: TGTGCCAGCAGCCGAGGCGGGACGGATTATAATTCACCCCTCCACTTT. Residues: CASSRGGTDYNSPLHF.

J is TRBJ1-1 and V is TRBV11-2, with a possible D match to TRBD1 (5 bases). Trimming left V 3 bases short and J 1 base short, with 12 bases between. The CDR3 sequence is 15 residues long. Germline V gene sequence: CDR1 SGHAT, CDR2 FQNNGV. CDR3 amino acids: CASSFLWGQNTEAFF. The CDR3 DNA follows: TGTGCCAGCAGCTTCCTATGGGGCCAGAACACTGAAGCTTTCTTT.